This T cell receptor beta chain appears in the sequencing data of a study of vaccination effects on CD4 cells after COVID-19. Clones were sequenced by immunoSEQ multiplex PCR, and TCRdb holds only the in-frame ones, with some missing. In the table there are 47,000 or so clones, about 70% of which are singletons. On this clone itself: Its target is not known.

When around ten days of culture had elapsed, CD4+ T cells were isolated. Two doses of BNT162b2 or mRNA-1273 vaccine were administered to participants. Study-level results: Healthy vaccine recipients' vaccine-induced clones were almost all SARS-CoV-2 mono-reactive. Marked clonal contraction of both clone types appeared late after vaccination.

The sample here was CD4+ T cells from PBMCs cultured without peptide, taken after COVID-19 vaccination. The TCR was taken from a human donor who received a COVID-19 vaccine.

CDR3 loop: CASSLTGMRVDTQYF. In DNA form, the CDR3 reads TGCGCCAGCAGCTTGACGGGGATGCGGGTAGATACGCAGTATTTT. The chain is built from TRBV5-1 and TRBJ2-3, with D tentatively TRBD2 (5 bases). Per germline, CDR1 SGHRS and CDR2 YFSETQ. CDR3 length: 15 amino acids. Trimming took 1 base from V and 5 from J, leaving 14 bases between them.